The T cell receptor beta chain under discussion was sequenced for a study of spatial heterogeneity in lung cancer. Stated time point: blood at routine non-recurrence follow-up after resection. Sequencing of whole RNA from tumor, nontumor lung or frozen PBMC involved no sorting. The library protocol tagged each TCR cDNA with a unique molecular identifier. TCRdb re-derived calls from the 5' RACE reads in MiXCR, one entry per CDR3 protein. The repertoire consists of 110,000 or so distinct CDR3 sequences, with more than 10% occurring once and the leading ten covering 20% to 25%. Overall study results and limits: Expanded tumor TCRs that were ubiquitous appeared in blood more at resection than follow-up.

This clonotype was observed a handful of times. Its specificity is unknown. CDR1 and CDR2 from the germline V gene are SNHLY and FYNNEI. The CDR3 contains 13 residues. The sequence was collected from a female donor with early-stage non-small cell lung cancer. Here the sequenced sample was PBMCs, taken at follow-up. The genes are TRBV2 and TRBJ1-3; D is possibly TRBD1 (5 bases). The CDR3 coding sequence is TGTGTCAGGCGACAGAGCTCTGGAAACACCATATATTTT. Amino acids: CVRRQSSGNTIYF.